The 28 T cell receptor beta chains below were found in one sample sequenced in a study of OX40 agonist ivuxolimab in advanced cancers. Only in-frame clones appear in the TCRdb table, and some are missing; sequencing was by immunoSEQ multiplex PCR. The sample gives approximately 79,000 clones, nearly 95% of which show up once; 20% is in the top ten. The sequences come from CD4+ or CD8+ T cells sorted from blood, collected in a trial of the OX40 agonist ivuxolimab. The receptors derive from an adult with an advanced solid tumor such as melanoma, head and neck, liver or kidney cancer.

This rearrangement joins TRBV7-9 to TRBJ2-7, with 8 bases matching TRBD2. This CDR3 has 15 amino acids. With 3 bases clipped from V and 0 bases from J, the junction kept 4 bases outside the gene matches. Germline V CDR1 and CDR2: SEHNR, FQNEAQ (reference sequence). CDR3 in amino acids: CASSFIAGSSYEQYF. The CDR3 DNA reads TGTGCCAGCAGCTTTATAGCGGGGTCCTCCTACGAGCAGTACTTC.

The chain combines TRBV7-9 with TRBJ2-2; 11 bases fit TRBD2. The CDR3 runs to 16 residues. Germline CDR1 SEHNR, CDR2 FQNEAQ (reference sequence). Trimming took 5 bases from V and 5 from J; bases not matched to a gene: 7. CDR3 loop: CASSPTSGKGTGELFF. In DNA form, the CDR3 reads TGTGCCAGCAGCCCGACTAGCGGGAAAGGGACCGGGGAGCTGTTTTTT.

The V call is TRBV20-1, the J call TRBJ2-7; D unresolved. The CDR3 sequence is 11 residues long. Germline V gene data show CDR1 as DFQATT and CDR2 as SNEGSKA (reference sequence). Trimming left V 7 bases short and J 7 bases short, with 14 bases between. The CDR3 loop reads CSGLGSREQYF. The CDR3 DNA sequence: TGCAGTGGTCTAGGGTCGCGGGAGCAGTACTTC.

The chain combines TRBV7-2 with TRBJ2-3; 9 nucleotides line up with TRBD2. The ends lost 0 bases at V and 1 base at J; junction bases unmatched: 2. CDR1 SGHTA and CDR2 FQGNSA come from the germline V gene. The CDR3 sequence is 16 residues long. CDR3 loop: CASSLALAGGTDTQYF. The CDR3 DNA reads as TGTGCCAGCAGCTTAGCTTTAGCGGGGGGCACAGATACGCAGTATTTT.

CDR3 DNA sequence: TGCGCCAGCAGCCACTCCGACAGGGGCGAATCCTACGAGCAGTACTTC. It encodes CASSHSDRGESYEQYF. V gene TRBV4-3 combines with J gene TRBJ2-7, with 8 bases lining up with TRBD1. This CDR3 region has 16 residues. Looked up from germline, CDR1 is LGHNA and CDR2 is YSLEER. V lost 3 bases to trimming and J lost 1 base; unmatched junction nucleotides: 8.

The genes are TRBV15 and TRBJ1-1, with a possible D match to TRBD1 (6 bases). The CDR3 is 15 residues long. Germline V CDR1 and CDR2: LNHNV, YYDKDF (reference sequence). V lost 0 bases, J lost 6 bases, and 14 bases lay in between. CDR3 region: CATSRDGGGGSEAFF. The DNA for the CDR3 is TGTGCCACCAGCAGAGATGGAGGGGGGGGATCTGAAGCTTTCTTT.

The genes are TRBV13 and TRBJ1-2, with unresolved D. CDR1 is PRHDT, CDR2 FYEKMQ, per germline (reference sequence). The CDR3 runs 12 residues. Trimming stripped 6 bases from V and 2 bases from J, with 7 bases between. The CDR3 DNA is TGTGCCAGCAGTTGGGGAAACTATGGCTACACCTTC. This sequence encodes CASSWGNYGYTF.

The rearrangement links TRBV2 to TRBJ2-7, with unresolved D. Germline loops: CDR1 SNHLY, CDR2 FYNNEI. V lost 1 base and J 2 bases, leaving 9 bases between the germline ends. This CDR3 region has 14 residues. The CDR3, as DNA: TGTGCCAGCAGTGAAGTTGTGGGAACCTACGAGCAGTACTTC. It specifies CASSEVVGTYEQYF.

This chain joins TRBV29-1 and TRBJ2-7; no clear D gene. V lost 1 base to trimming and J lost 4 bases, with 5 bases between them. Germline V gene data show CDR1 as SQVTM and CDR2 as ANQGSEA. The CDR3 is 11 residues long. DNA of the CDR3: TGCAGCGTTGAAGTATTATACGAGCAGTACTTC. This gives the protein CSVEVLYEQYF.

This clone occurred a few times. The V call is TRBV6-5, the J call TRBJ1-2; possibly TRBD1 for D (6 bases). The V end lost 7 bases, the J end lost 8 bases, and 17 bases lay between the germline ends. The germline gives CDR1 MNHEY, CDR2 SVGAGI. This CDR3 contains 13 residues. CDR3 bases: TGTGCCAGCATGAGGGGGGTTGAGGGGGGCTACACCTTC. It codes for CASMRGVEGGYTF.

CDR3 protein: CASRTTGDYYGYTF. The CDR3 DNA follows: TGCGCCAGCAGAACAACAGGGGACTATTATGGCTACACCTTC. The V gene is TRBV5-1, the J gene TRBJ1-2, with 7 bases lining up with TRBD1. This CDR3 contains 14 residues. Germline assignment: CDR1 SGHRS and CDR2 YFSETQ. V dropped 5 bases and J dropped 5; count of bases not matched to a gene: 9.

The DNA for the CDR3 is TGTGCCAGCAGCCTGGGAGACCCCTACGAGCAGTACTTC. This encodes CASSLGDPYEQYF. The gene calls are TRBV6-6 and TRBJ2-7; TRBD2 might be the D (5 bases). This CDR3 region has 13 residues. The germline gives CDR1 MNHNY, CDR2 SVGAGI (reference sequence). Trimming pared 6 bases from V and 2 bases from J, leaving 11 bases between.

This clone has just a few counts. The chain recombines TRBV27 with TRBJ1-2, with a possible D match to TRBD1 (5 bases). Germline V lookup: CDR1 MNHEY, CDR2 SMNVEV (reference sequence). CDR3 length: 17 residues. V dropped 6 bases and J dropped 3 bases, with 23 bases sitting between them. The CDR3 region is CASSPTMQGVRDYGYTF. Written as DNA, the CDR3 is TGTGCCAGCAGCCCTACTATGCAGGGAGTGAGAGACTATGGCTACACCTTC.

The V gene is TRBV14, the J gene TRBJ2-2; TRBD1 matches at 7 bases. Germline trimming cut 3 bases from V and 4 bases from J; bases unmatched to any gene: 5. Germline V gives CDR1 SGHDN, CDR2 FVKESK. The CDR3 spans 15 residues. CDR3 sequence reads: CASSQWDRTTGELFF. DNA for the CDR3: TGTGCCAGCAGCCAGTGGGACAGAACCACCGGGGAGCTGTTTTTT.

The chain carries TRBV21-1 and TRBJ1-2. TRBV21-1 is reported as a pseudogene. This CDR3 region has 15 residues. The CDR3 sequence is CASSKAGGVNYGYTF. CDR3 DNA sequence: TGTGCCAGCAGCAAAGCGGGGGGGGTTAACTATGGCTACACCTTC.

The chain uses TRBV27 and TRBJ2-7; TRBD2 is a possible D gene (5 bases). With 6 bases removed from V and 3 bases from J, the gap between germline ends came to 18 bases. The CDR3 consists of 15 residues. Germline V gene lookup returns CDR1 MNHEY and CDR2 SMNVEV (reference sequence). The CDR3 coding sequence is TGTGCCAGCAGGAAGGAGGCCGGAGTCAGCTACGAGCAGTACTTC. It codes for CASRKEAGVSYEQYF.

The rearrangement uses TRBV4-3 and TRBJ2-7; D gene uncertain. V was clipped by 1 base and J by 1 base, with 8 bases between them. Germline V gene lookup returns CDR1 LGHNA and CDR2 YSLEER. The CDR3 runs 14 residues. CDR3: CASSQGLVSYEQYF. Written as DNA, the CDR3 is TGCGCCAGCAGCCAAGGGCTAGTTTCCTACGAGCAGTACTTC.

The chain links TRBV6-5 to TRBJ1-1, with a weak D call TRBD1 (6 bases). CDR3 length: 13 residues. The germline gives CDR1 MNHEY, CDR2 SVGAGI. The V end lost 6 bases, the J end lost 5 bases, and 13 bases lay between the germline ends. CDR3 loop: CASRGVQGTEAFF. DNA of the CDR3: TGTGCCAGCAGGGGGGTACAGGGAACTGAAGCTTTCTTT.

The chain couples TRBV28 to TRBJ1-5; no clear D gene. The CDR3 spans 15 residues. Germline loops: CDR1 MDHEN, CDR2 SYDVKM. The V end was cut by 3 bases, the J end by 2 bases, with 11 bases between. The CDR3 spells CASSLNSRGNQPQHF. The CDR3 nucleotides are TGTGCCAGCAGTTTGAACAGTCGGGGCAATCAGCCCCAGCATTTT.

The J gene is TRBJ1-2, the V gene TRBV5-1; tentative D call: TRBD1 (5 bases). In germline, CDR1 is SGHRS, CDR2 YFSETQ. This CDR3 has 14 amino acids. V lost 5 bases and J lost 5, with 16 bases in between. The DNA of the CDR3 is TGCGCCAGCAGTATCGGTCTGCAGGGTTATGGCTACACCTTC. Translation gives CASSIGLQGYGYTF.

In its sample, this clone was seen once. This chain joins TRBV9 and TRBJ2-6; D is ambiguous. The V gene lost 4 bases and the J gene lost 2 bases, with 10 bases spanning the gap. This CDR3 comprises 15 residues. Germline V CDR1 and CDR2: SGDLS, YYNGEE. The CDR3: CASSQPGPGANVLTF. The DNA for the CDR3 is TGTGCCAGCAGCCAGCCTGGGCCTGGGGCCAACGTCCTGACTTTC.

The rearrangement links TRBV11-2 to TRBJ2-5; D not certain. The DNA matches TRBJ2-7 better at its end, which makes the J call doubtful. The CDR3 totals 12 residues. Germline CDR1 and CDR2: SGHAT and FQNNGV. CDR3: CASTSRLYEQYF. CDR3 sequence (DNA): TGTGCCAGCACGTCACGGCTTTACGAGCAGTACTTC.

The genes are TRBV19 and TRBJ2-7; no reliable D call. Trimming took off 5 bases at V and 0 bases at J, with 8 bases between the two ends. CDR3 size: 13 residues. Per germline, CDR1 LNHDA and CDR2 SQIVND (reference sequence). CDR3 sequence: CASSPGTSYEQYF. CDR3 coding DNA: TGTGCCAGTAGTCCTGGAACCTCCTACGAGCAGTACTTC.

This clone has only one observation. V and J are TRBV4-3 and TRBJ2-1; D is possibly TRBD1 (6 bases). Germline V gives CDR1 LGHNA, CDR2 YSLEER. The V and J ends lost 0 bases and 8 bases respectively, with 17 bases between them. This CDR3 is 16 amino acids long. For the CDR3, the DNA is TGCGCCAGCAGCCAAGATTCTGGCAGGGGTGTCGATGAGCAGTTCTTC. Encoded protein: CASSQDSGRGVDEQFF.

The rearrangement uses TRBV19 and TRBJ2-2; D is uncertain. V lost 7 bases to trimming and J lost 4 bases, with 13 bases between them. This CDR3 spans 14 amino acids. Germline lookup yields CDR1 LNHDA and CDR2 SQIVND (reference sequence). The DNA for the CDR3 is TGTGCCAGTATTCCTGTCTTTTTCACCGGGGAGCTGTTTTTT. Translating it yields CASIPVFFTGELFF.

The chain couples TRBV2 to TRBJ2-3, with a weak D call TRBD2 (5 bases). Looked up from germline, CDR1 is SNHLY and CDR2 is FYNNEI. The CDR3 is made up of 17 amino acids. Trimming removed 6 bases from V and 1 base from J, with 20 bases in between. CDR3 sequence reads: CASRAPSLDSGTDTQYF. The CDR3 coding sequence is TGTGCCAGCAGAGCCCCCTCACTAGATTCTGGCACAGATACGCAGTATTTT.

This chain joins TRBV4-3 and TRBJ2-2, with TRBD2 as a possible D gene (7 bases). V was cut by 2 bases and J by 3 bases, with 13 bases left in between. The CDR3 runs to 16 residues. Germline loops: CDR1 LGHNA, CDR2 YSLEER. The CDR3 is CASSQLRGRDTGELFF. DNA for the CDR3: TGCGCCAGCAGCCAATTGCGGGGGCGCGACACCGGGGAGCTGTTTTTT.

The genes are TRBV28 and TRBJ1-5; 10 positions match TRBD1. The CDR3 has 14 amino acids. Germline V gene data show CDR1 as MDHEN and CDR2 as SYDVKM. J gave up 6 bases and V 2 bases, and 1 base lay outside the gene matches. CDR3 loop: CASSLRQGAQPQHF. As DNA, the CDR3 is TGTGCCAGCAGTTTAAGACAGGGGGCTCAGCCCCAGCATTTT.